Shown below are 7 T cell receptor beta chains from a single sample sequenced in a study of CD8+ T cells in alopecia areata. RNA was extracted and reverse transcribed into cDNA as the sequencing template. This table comes from immunoSEQ multiplex PCR, and its TCRdb copy is limited to in-frame clones, with some not included. The sample has about 150,000 clones, roughly 48% seen once. Material: CD4+ T cells sorted from blood. These receptors were obtained from a human donor with alopecia areata.

The table lists this clone with a few counts. This sample also contains other DNA sequences that code for the same CDR3. This chain connects TRBV2 to TRBJ1-1, with 8 bases fitting TRBD1. The CDR3 has 13 amino acids. Germline loops: CDR1 SNHLY, CDR2 FYNNEI. V shed 4 bases and J 3 bases; nucleotides not matched to a gene: 1. This CDR3 is CASSGQGYTEAFF. The CDR3 coding sequence is TGTGCCAGCAGTGGACAGGGGTACACTGAAGCTTTCTTT.

This sequence joins TRBV7-9 and TRBJ2-3; a possible D gene is TRBD1 (7 bases). The CDR3 length is 13 residues. The V end was cut by 0 bases, the J end by 8 bases, with 9 bases between. The germline V gene has CDR1 SEHNR and CDR2 FQNEAQ (reference sequence). CDR3 coding DNA: TGTGCCAGCAGCTTAGCCCAGGGGGGTACGCAGTATTTT. Protein product: CASSLAQGGTQYF.

V and J are TRBV25-1 and TRBJ2-7; D possibly corresponds to TRBD1 (5 bases). Per germline, CDR1 MGHDK and CDR2 SYGVNS. The CDR3 totals 13 residues. The ends were cut back, 4 bases at V and 7 bases at J, with 14 bases in the middle. CDR3 sequence (DNA): TGTGCCAGCAGTGTTTTAGGGGCAGGGGAGCAGTACTTC. Its protein is CASSVLGAGEQYF.

The genes are TRBV7-2 and TRBJ2-5; D ambiguous. CDR1 and CDR2 (germline): SGHTA, FQGNSA. CDR3 length equals 12 residues. V shed 2 bases and J shed 7 bases, with 8 bases lying between them. The DNA for the CDR3 is TGTGCCAGCAGCTTAATTAGGGCGACCCAGTACTTC. Translated: CASSLIRATQYF.

The chain links TRBV28 to TRBJ2-5; the D gene is possibly TRBD2 (6 bases). From germline, CDR1 is MDHEN and CDR2 SYDVKM. V was cut by 6 bases and J by 7 bases, with 12 bases left in between. The CDR3 is 12 amino acids. The CDR3 spells CASSPAGWTQYF. The CDR3 DNA is TGTGCCAGCAGCCCGGCGGGATGGACCCAGTACTTC. The full variable domain, with the rest looked up from reference TRBV28 and TRBJ2-5, is DVKVTQSSRYLVKRTGEKVFLECVQDMDHENMFWYRQDPGLGLRLIYFSYDVKMKEKGDIPEGYSVSREKKERFSLILESASTNQTSMYLCASSPAGWTQYFGPGTRLLVL.

This chain links TRBV18 with TRBJ1-1; 9 positions agree with TRBD1. The V and J ends lost 1 base and 2 bases, in that order; junction bases with no gene match: 5. The CDR3 loop spans 16 amino acids. Germline values: CDR1 KGHSH, CDR2 LQKENI. CDR3 sequence (DNA): TGTGCCAGCTCACCACAACGGACAGGGGTCAACACTGAAGCTTTCTTT. Translated: CASSPQRTGVNTEAFF.

This chain joins TRBV20-1 and TRBJ2-7, with D hard to call. The CDR3 is 10 residues long. Germline CDR1 reads DFQATT; CDR2 reads SNEGSKA (reference sequence). Trimming stripped 6 bases from V and 8 bases from J, with 11 bases between. The CDR3 DNA follows: TGCAGTGCGCTGGTCGAACAGCAGTACTTC. Translation gives CSALVEQQYF.